What follows are 30 T cell receptor beta chains derived from one specimen sequenced in a study of T cell changes during pregnancy in multiple sclerosis. Here immunoSEQ multiplex PCR was the method, and the copy in TCRdb shows in-frame clones only, minus some. The repertoire includes about 83,000 clones, more than 90% of them detected once, and about 1.2% sits in the top ten. Material: peripheral blood, obtained in the second trimester of pregnancy. The receptor set was obtained from a female donor with multiple sclerosis, enrolled in a pregnancy study.

The chain has TRBV11-2 and TRBJ2-1, with a possible D match to TRBD2 (6 bases). Trimming took off 5 bases at V and 1 base at J, with 12 bases between the two ends. This CDR3 region has 15 residues. Germline CDR1 and CDR2: SGHAT and FQNNGV. As DNA, the CDR3 is TGTGCCAGCAGCCTAGGGACTTCGTCCTACAATGAGCAGTTCTTC. Encoded protein: CASSLGTSSYNEQFF.

The rearrangement links TRBV5-1 to TRBJ2-2; the D is unclear. The V gene's germline CDR1 is SGHRS and CDR2 YFSETQ. The CDR3 covers 16 residues. The V and J ends lost 0 bases and 0 bases respectively, with 9 bases between them. The CDR3 region is CASSLASAANTGELFF. The CDR3 DNA reads as TGCGCCAGCAGCTTGGCCAGCGCTGCGAACACCGGGGAGCTGTTTTTT.

This clone was observed once. This chain joins TRBV7-8 and TRBJ2-1; 8 positions match TRBD2. This CDR3 has 16 residues. Unmatched junction bases numbered 6, after V lost 5 bases and J lost 0 bases. Germline CDR1 is SGHVS and CDR2 is FQNEAQ. CDR3 in amino acids: CASSRSGSLSYNEQFF. The CDR3 DNA reads TGTGCCAGCAGCCGGAGCGGGAGCCTCTCCTACAATGAGCAGTTCTTC.

The V call is TRBV19, the J call TRBJ1-2; D possibly corresponds to TRBD1 (5 bases). The CDR3 is 15 amino acids. Trimming pared 3 bases from V and 5 bases from J, leaving 16 bases between. Germline values: CDR1 LNHDA, CDR2 SQIVND (reference sequence). Here the CDR3 DNA reads TGTGCCAGTAGTATGGATGCCGACAGCCTTTATGGCTACACCTTC. It specifies CASSMDADSLYGYTF. Based on the CDR3 plus reference TRBV19 and TRBJ1-2, the full variable domain is DGGITQSPKYLFRKEGQNVTLSCEQNLNHDAMYWYRQDPGQGLRLIYYSQIVNDFQKGDIAEGYSVSREKKESFPLTVTSAQKNPTAFYLCASSMDADSLYGYTFGSGTRLTVV.

V is TRBV5-5 and J is TRBJ1-1, with TRBD1 identical over 8 bases. CDR3 length equals 15 residues. The germline gives CDR1 SGHKS, CDR2 YYEKEE (reference sequence). V shed 1 base, J shed 3 bases, and the junction held 5 bases outside the gene matches. The CDR3 protein is CASSLTGGSDTEAFF. The CDR3 DNA reads as TGTGCCAGCAGCTTGACAGGGGGTAGTGACACTGAAGCTTTCTTT.

This chain connects TRBV9 to TRBJ1-2; D unclear. Per germline, CDR1 SGDLS and CDR2 YYNGEE. V was cut by 7 bases and J by 1 base, with 8 bases left in between. There are 12 residues in the CDR3. The CDR3 DNA reads TGTGCCAGCGGAGAGCGTAACTATGGCTACACCTTC. Amino acid sequence: CASGERNYGYTF.

V gene TRBV9 combines with J gene TRBJ1-5, with D perhaps TRBD1 (6 bases). Per germline, CDR1 SGDLS and CDR2 YYNGEE. The CDR3 has 13 residues. V lost 3 bases and J lost 7, with 11 bases in between. CDR3 coding DNA: TGTGCCAGCAGCGGCGCAGGGGAGCAGCCCCAGCATTTT. It is translated as CASSGAGEQPQHF.

The CDR3 is CASHSYNEQFF. DNA for the CDR3: TGTGCCAGCCACTCCTACAATGAGCAGTTCTTC. The rearrangement joins TRBV2 to TRBJ2-1; D is unresolved. V lost 8 bases and J 0 bases, leaving 2 bases between the germline ends. The germline V gene has CDR1 SNHLY and CDR2 FYNNEI. The CDR3 extends over 11 amino acids.

The gene calls are TRBV9 and TRBJ2-3; maybe TRBD2 (7 bases). Looked up from germline, CDR1 is SGDLS and CDR2 is YYNGEE. This CDR3 contains 13 residues. The V end was cut by 4 bases, the J end by 6 bases, with 12 bases between. The DNA for the CDR3 is TGTGCCAGCAGCAGGGGGGGCATGGATACGCAGTATTTT. It codes for CASSRGGMDTQYF.

V is TRBV7-2 and J is TRBJ2-7; 11 positions agree with TRBD1. Germline CDR1 SGHTA, CDR2 FQGNSA. With V trimmed by 5 bases and J by 5 bases, 8 bases remained unmatched. This CDR3 region has 15 residues. CDR3 DNA: TGTGCCAGCAGCCTCCGGACAGGGGGCTTCCACGAGCAGTACTTC. This gives the protein CASSLRTGGFHEQYF.

The genes are TRBV2 and TRBJ2-1; TRBD2 matches 10 bases. Germline assignment: CDR1 SNHLY and CDR2 FYNNEI. V lost 2 bases, J lost 7 bases, and 5 bases stayed unmatched. The CDR3 runs to 15 residues. For the CDR3, the DNA is TGTGCCAGCAGTGAACCTAGCGGGGGAGGGAATGAGCAGTTCTTC. This sequence encodes CASSEPSGGGNEQFF.

This rearrangement joins TRBV28 to TRBJ1-5, with 7 positions matching TRBD1. This CDR3 comprises 15 residues. V dropped 5 bases and J dropped 4; count of bases not matched to a gene: 8. Germline V gene data show CDR1 as MDHEN and CDR2 as SYDVKM. The chain's CDR3 is CASSTSQGHNQPQHF. DNA of the CDR3: TGTGCCAGCAGTACATCACAGGGGCATAATCAGCCCCAGCATTTT.

The gene calls are TRBV6-5 and TRBJ1-2; D perhaps matches TRBD1 (5 bases). Trimming shortened V by 7 bases and J by 0 bases, and 6 bases separated the two germline ends. The germline CDR1 and CDR2 sequences are MNHEY and SVGAGI. The CDR3 has 12 residues. The CDR3 spells CASKDTNYGYTF. CDR3 nucleotide sequence: TGTGCCAGCAAGGACACTAACTATGGCTACACCTTC.

This chain connects TRBV13 to TRBJ2-1; D might be TRBD2 (5 bases). Trimming cost V 3 bases and J 0 bases, with 12 bases left between them. Germline loops: CDR1 PRHDT, CDR2 FYEKMQ (reference sequence). There are 16 residues in the CDR3. In DNA, the CDR3 is TGTGCCAGCAGCTTGACCCAGCGGAGCTCCTACAATGAGCAGTTCTTC. Translated: CASSLTQRSSYNEQFF.

The rearrangement uses TRBV9 and TRBJ2-1; 9 bases map to TRBD2. The CDR3 runs 16 residues. The V gene's germline CDR1 is SGDLS and CDR2 YYNGEE. After removal of 0 bases from V and 5 bases from J, the junction contained 6 bases not matched to a gene. CDR3 protein: CASSVGSGRYDNEQFF. Written as DNA, the CDR3 is TGTGCCAGCAGCGTAGGTAGCGGGAGATACGACAATGAGCAGTTCTTC.

CDR3 loop: CASSEWRGADTQYF. CDR3 in DNA: TGTGCCAGCAGTGAATGGAGGGGCGCAGATACGCAGTATTTT. V usage is TRBV25-1 and J usage is TRBJ2-3, with a weak D call TRBD2 (6 bases). The germline V gene encodes CDR1 MGHDK and CDR2 SYGVNS. The CDR3 is made up of 14 amino acids. V was pared by 1 base and J by 4 bases, with 9 bases between.

The gene calls are TRBV19 and TRBJ2-3; D is unresolved. V was trimmed by 5 bases and J by 0 bases, leaving 3 bases between them. The length of the CDR3 is 12 residues. The germline V gene encodes CDR1 LNHDA and CDR2 SQIVND (reference sequence). The CDR3 DNA reads TGTGCCAGTAGTCTTAGCACAGATACGCAGTATTTT. As protein: CASSLSTDTQYF.

The gene calls are TRBV19 and TRBJ2-1; D may be TRBD2 (5 bases). V was clipped by 6 bases and J by 4 bases, with 22 bases between them. The CDR3 spans 17 residues. Per the germline V gene, CDR1 is LNHDA and CDR2 is SQIVND (reference sequence). The DNA of the CDR3 is TGTGCCAGTAGAGCGTGGGCCTTGGAGCGGCGTTACAATGAGCAGTTCTTC. It translates to CASRAWALERRYNEQFF.

The chain couples TRBV28 to TRBJ2-2; TRBD2 agrees at 10 bases. Germline loops: CDR1 MDHEN, CDR2 SYDVKM. The trim removed 4 bases at V and 4 bases at J, leaving 9 bases unmatched. This CDR3 region has 17 residues. The chain's CDR3 is CASSSMASGSTTGELFF. The CDR3 DNA sequence: TGTGCCAGCAGTTCTATGGCTAGCGGGAGTACCACCGGGGAGCTGTTTTTT.

This clone was detected once. The rearrangement joins TRBV4-2 to TRBJ2-7; TRBD1 matches 9 bases. This CDR3 has 15 residues. Germline CDR1 is LGHNA and CDR2 is YNFKEQ. The ends lost 2 bases at V and 5 bases at J; junction bases unmatched: 7. The CDR3 sequence: CASSQHLRTGDEQYF. Written as DNA, the CDR3 is TGTGCCAGCAGCCAACATCTGAGGACAGGGGACGAGCAGTACTTC.

This chain uses TRBV6-4 with TRBJ1-2, with a possible D match to TRBD1 (5 bases). With 4 bases removed from V and 7 bases from J, the gap between germline ends came to 22 bases. This CDR3 contains 16 residues. CDR1 and CDR2 (germline): MRHNA, SNTAGT. CDR3 DNA sequence: TGTGCCAGCAGTGGAGTGGAGCCCGGGACTAGGGGTGGCTACACCTTC. Translating it yields CASSGVEPGTRGGYTF.

V and J are TRBV27 and TRBJ2-1; the match to TRBD1 covers 7 bases. The CDR3 sequence is 14 residues long. From germline, CDR1 is MNHEY and CDR2 SMNVEV (reference sequence). The J segment lost 9 bases and the V segment lost 5 bases, leaving 10 bases of the junction unmatched. In nucleotides, the CDR3 is TGTGCCAGCAGTCTCCAATCCACAGGGGTTGAGCAGTTCTTC. It yields the protein CASSLQSTGVEQFF.

The gene calls are TRBV11-1 and TRBJ2-1, with D perhaps TRBD1 (6 bases). The CDR3 is 14 amino acids. The V end was cut by 5 bases, the J end by 3 bases, with 11 bases between. The germline V gene has CDR1 SGHAT and CDR2 FQDESV (reference sequence). The CDR3 sequence: CASSPTGNYNEQFF. The CDR3 nucleotides read TGTGCCAGCAGCCCAACAGGGAACTACAATGAGCAGTTCTTC.

The gene calls are TRBV5-1 and TRBJ2-5; TRBD1 matches at 10 bases. Germline CDR1 is SGHRS and CDR2 is YFSETQ. The ends lost 3 bases at V and 3 bases at J; junction bases unmatched: 8. CDR3 length: 16 amino acids. CDR3 coding DNA: TGCGCCAGCAGCTCCGACAGGGGGCCGGGGGAAGAGACCCAGTACTTC. This encodes CASSSDRGPGEETQYF.

This chain uses TRBV29-1 with TRBJ1-3, with a weak D call TRBD1 (5 bases). The CDR3 totals 15 residues. CDR1 is SQVTM and CDR2 is ANQGSEA in the germline V gene. Trimming took 4 bases from V and 3 from J, leaving 16 bases between them. CDR3 in amino acids: CSVGGGTGLGNTIYF. CDR3 sequence (DNA): TGCAGCGTTGGTGGAGGGACCGGACTTGGAAACACCATATATTTT.

The chain links TRBV28 to TRBJ1-5, with D perhaps matching TRBD1 (5 bases). With 2 bases removed from V and 5 bases from J, the gap between germline ends came to 10 bases. The germline gives CDR1 MDHEN, CDR2 SYDVKM. CDR3 length: 14 amino acids. CDR3 DNA sequence: TGTGCCAGCAGTTTAAGGCAGGGCCATCAGCCCCAGCATTTT. Translation gives CASSLRQGHQPQHF.

The V gene is TRBV5-1, the J gene TRBJ1-4, with D perhaps TRBD1 (5 bases). The length of the CDR3 is 13 residues. CDR1 SGHRS and CDR2 YFSETQ come from the germline V gene. V lost 4 bases to trimming and J lost 5 bases, with 9 bases between them. The CDR3 here is CASSGDSNEKLFF. The DNA of the CDR3 is TGCGCCAGCAGCGGAGACAGCAATGAAAAACTGTTTTTT.

V usage is TRBV2 and J usage is TRBJ1-1; TRBD1 might be the D (6 bases). The germline gives CDR1 SNHLY, CDR2 FYNNEI. The CDR3 consists of 12 residues. Trimming left V 1 base short and J 7 bases short, with 7 bases between. CDR3: CASSEETGEAFF. In DNA, the CDR3 is TGTGCCAGCAGTGAAGAGACAGGTGAAGCTTTCTTT.

This clone has a single count. The gene calls are TRBV5-1 and TRBJ1-2, with 7 bases identical to TRBD1. Germline values: CDR1 SGHRS, CDR2 YFSETQ. CDR3 length equals 15 residues. The ends lost 4 bases at V and 4 bases at J; junction bases unmatched: 10. The CDR3 loop reads CASSPLLEGAYGYTF. The CDR3 DNA reads as TGCGCCAGCAGCCCCCTTTTGGAGGGGGCCTATGGCTACACCTTC.

The V call is TRBV7-9, the J call TRBJ2-7; the D gene is possibly TRBD1 (5 bases). Germline V gene sequence: CDR1 SEHNR, CDR2 FQNEAQ (reference sequence). V lost 3 bases, J lost 7 bases, and 16 bases lay in between. The CDR3 length is 14 residues. CDR3 coding DNA: TGTGCCAGCAGCTTGTCGGCAGGGATAGGGGAGCAGTACTTC. It translates to CASSLSAGIGEQYF.